This T cell receptor beta chain is drawn from a study of blood T cell repertoires in COVID-19. Study-level background: Italy, Spain and the United States were the sources of the convalescent and acute COVID-19 samples. In each case, the material was cDNA or gDNA derived from T cells, B-cell-depleted T cells, or PBMCs.

The CDR3 runs 16 residues. V dropped 5 bases and J dropped 3; count of bases not matched to a gene: 13. Germline V lookup: CDR1 SGHRS, CDR2 YFSETQ. As originally analysed: Using reference gene primer amplification, nucleated cell counts were estimated. Clones were sequenced by immunoSEQ multiplex PCR, and TCRdb holds only the in-frame ones, with some missing. V and J calls and clone size are given by that table; D and trimming were obtained from the DNA. Of 100,000 to 150,000 clones listed, around 74% were seen once; the top ten hold over 4.5%. The receptor comes from a man in his sixties with acute or convalescent COVID-19. The sample consisted of peripheral blood. V gene TRBV5-1 combines with J gene TRBJ2-5, with 7 nucleotides matching TRBD2. The CDR3 DNA sequence: TGCGCCAGCAGTGATGGAGCGGGGCCTACCAAAGAGACCCAGTACTTC. Its translation: CASSDGAGPTKETQYF.